This T cell receptor (beta chain) was identified in a study of tumor and adjacent non-tumor tissue in lung cancer. Study as a whole: Each sample yielded millions of productive TCRbeta reads on average.

The library came from three nested PCR rounds adapted from ARM-PCR protocols. TCRdb used MiXCR to reprocess the multiplex PCR reads, holding one entry per CDR3 protein. The table records some 74,000 distinct CDR3 sequences, about two thirds of them present only once. Looked up from germline, CDR1 is LGHNA and CDR2 is YNFKEQ. There are 17 residues in the CDR3. This sample's RNA came from whole unsorted tissue. Of note for this clonotype: One junction end disagrees with the germline gene, perhaps due to a read error.

The chain recombines TRBV4-2 with TRBJ2-1, with D possibly TRBD1 on 6 matching bases. Sequencing was performed on lung tumor tissue. This receptor was obtained from a woman aged 40 to 50 with non-small cell lung cancer. The CDR3 loop reads CASSQDQATTGFNEQFF. CDR3 DNA sequence: TGTGCCAGCAGCCAAGATCAGGCGACGACAGGTTTCAATGAACAGTTCTTC.